This TCR beta chain originates from a study of blood T cell repertoires in COVID-19. Study overall: Material from acute and convalescent COVID-19 was sourced from the United States, Italy and Spain. T cells, B-cell-depleted T cells, or PBMCs provided the cDNA or gDNA that served as material.

Original handling: Reference gene primer amplification gave nucleated cell count estimates. The data were produced by immunoSEQ multiplex PCR, yet TCRdb's version contains in-frame clones alone and is incomplete. D and trimming come from the DNA, and the V and J calls and clone size come from that table. The table shows approximately 90,000 clones, with around 85% occurring only once. J lost 0 bases, V lost 1 base, and 2 bases had no gene match. The CDR3 has 16 residues. Per the germline V gene, CDR1 is LGHDT and CDR2 is YNNKEL (reference sequence). The receptor was isolated from a man aged 80 or over with acute or convalescent COVID-19. The chain combines TRBV3-1 (or the pseudogene TRBV3-2) with TRBJ2-3; 9 bases match TRBD1. Material for sequencing was peripheral blood. CDR3: CASSQAGTGSTDTQYF. The CDR3 nucleotides read TGTGCCAGCAGCCAAGCTGGGACAGGGAGCACAGATACGCAGTATTTT.